This T cell receptor (beta chain) was sequenced in a study of identifying expanded T cells in peripheral blood. In its sample, this clone was seen once. Assay: immunoSEQ multiplex PCR; the TCRdb copy retains only in-frame clones and omits some. This table holds approximately 100,000 clones, around 90% found once. V lost 1 base to trimming and J lost 2 bases, with 12 bases between them. The germline gives CDR1 SGHTS, CDR2 YDEGEE. This CDR3 region has 15 residues. The sequencing sample was made of blood. This TCR came from a person aged 18-69 years in good health. This chain uses TRBV5-8 with TRBJ2-5; no definite D call. The CDR3 region has the DNA TGTGCCAGCAGCTTGCTGCTTGGCTGGCAAGAGACCCAGTACTTC. It is translated as CASSLLLGWQETQYF.